A single sample is the source of the 24 T cell receptor beta chains below, sequenced in a study of cytomegalovirus exposure and HLA in healthy donors. In the PCR, 60 Vbeta and 13 Jbeta primers were used. The protocol was immunoSEQ multiplex PCR, while the TCRdb copy is restricted to in-frame clones and leaves out a portion. The table has about 150,000 clones, approximately 84% seen once; the top ten hold 2% to 3%. The sequencing sample was made of PBMCs. The receptors originated from a man aged 25 to 45 in good health and CMV-seropositive.

The CDR3 spells CASSYQGGNEKLFF. CDR3 coding DNA: TGCGCCAGCAGCTATCAAGGGGGTAATGAAAAACTGTTTTTT. The chain uses TRBV4-1 and TRBJ1-4, with D possibly being TRBD1 (6 bases). Trimming cost V 5 bases and J 4 bases, with 11 bases left between them. CDR3 length: 14 amino acids. Germline V gene lookup returns CDR1 MGHRA and CDR2 YSYEKL.

The chain couples TRBV28 to TRBJ1-4, with 10 bases matching TRBD1. The ends lost 5 bases at V and 8 bases at J; junction bases unmatched: 5. Germline V lookup: CDR1 MDHEN, CDR2 SYDVKM. This CDR3 is built from 14 residues. CDR3 sequence (DNA): TGTGCCAGCAGTCCATGGGACAGGGGAGAAAAACTGTTTTTT. Residues: CASSPWDRGEKLFF.

The chain has TRBV7-6 and TRBJ2-1, with 8 nucleotides matching TRBD1. CDR1 and CDR2 (germline): SGHVS, FNYEAQ. The CDR3 runs to 18 residues. Trimming cost V 3 bases and J 2 bases; bases outside gene matches: 12. The CDR3 bases are TGTGCCAGCAGCTTTGGCTTTGTCGGGACAGGTCCCTACAATGAGCAGTTCTTC. Translation gives CASSFGFVGTGPYNEQFF.

The V and J genes are TRBV7-2 and TRBJ2-3; 9 bases line up with TRBD2. There are 17 residues in the CDR3. The V gene end was trimmed by 5 bases and the J gene end by 7 bases; junction bases not matched to a gene: 16. The germline V gene encodes CDR1 SGHTA and CDR2 FQGNSA. CDR3 DNA: TGTGCCAGCAGCCGGGGGGGGACTAGCCTTCCAGAGAATACGCAGTATTTT. As protein: CASSRGGTSLPENTQYF.

This clone was picked up one time. The rearrangement links TRBV18 to TRBJ1-2; 9 bases line up with TRBD1. This CDR3 has 17 residues. With 6 bases clipped from V and 6 bases from J, the junction kept 17 bases outside the gene matches. The germline gives CDR1 KGHSH, CDR2 LQKENI. The CDR3 DNA follows: TGTGCCAGCTCGCCTAAAGTCCCCGGGACAGGGTATGATGGCTACACCTTC. Residues: CASSPKVPGTGYDGYTF.

This clone was observed once. At one of its ends the junction is not consistent with the germline gene, which may arise from a read error. The chain joins TRBV7-9 to TRBJ1-1; 8 nucleotides agree with TRBD1. CDR3 length equals 14 residues. Looked up from germline, CDR1 is SEHNR and CDR2 is FQNEAQ (reference sequence). CDR3 sequence (DNA): TGTTCCAGCAGTTCTCAGGGGGCGCGAACTGAAGCTTTCTTT. Its translation is CSSSSQGARTEAFF.

CDR3 DNA sequence: TGTGCCAGCAGCCCCTGGGGACAGTTCAATCAGCCCCAGCATTTT. Protein: CASSPWGQFNQPQHF. This sequence joins TRBV7-2 and TRBJ1-5, with TRBD1 identical over 7 bases. J lost 3 bases, V lost 5 bases, and 7 bases had no gene match. This CDR3 spans 15 amino acids. Germline assignment: CDR1 SGHTA and CDR2 FQGNSA.

The chain links TRBV6-1 to TRBJ1-5, with D possibly matching TRBD1 (5 bases). The CDR3 loop spans 16 amino acids. The germline V gene has CDR1 MNHNS and CDR2 SASEGT. V was cut by 0 bases and J by 1 base, with 10 bases left in between. CDR3 sequence: CASSEAGRWSNQPQHF. CDR3 DNA: TGTGCCAGCAGTGAAGCGGGGCGTTGGAGCAATCAGCCCCAGCATTTT.

The chain joins TRBV5-1 to TRBJ2-1; TRBD2 matches at 10 bases. V lost 8 bases, J lost 9 bases, and 11 bases stayed unmatched. CDR1 SGHRS and CDR2 YFSETQ come from the germline V gene. The CDR3 is 14 amino acids. The CDR3 DNA reads TGCGCCAGTACTCTAGCGGGAGTCCTCAGTGAGCAGTTCTTC. Translation: CASTLAGVLSEQFF.

The rearrangement links TRBV6-5 to TRBJ1-5; D not certain. V lost 0 bases to trimming and J lost 7 bases, with 13 bases between them. Germline V CDR1 and CDR2: MNHEY, SVGAGI. CDR3 length equals 15 residues. CDR3 nucleotides: TGTGCCAGCAGTTACTCGACGACCGGGAGCCAGCCCCAGCATTTT. Its protein is CASSYSTTGSQPQHF.

The chain uses TRBV19 and TRBJ2-1; 11 bases fit TRBD2. The CDR3 is made up of 16 amino acids. The germline V gene has CDR1 LNHDA and CDR2 SQIVND (reference sequence). The V segment lost 1 base and the J segment 7 bases; nucleotides outside the gene matches: 6. The CDR3 spells CASSIGSGRADNEQFF. The CDR3, as DNA: TGTGCCAGTAGTATAGGTAGCGGGAGGGCCGATAATGAGCAGTTCTTC.

The chain uses TRBV19 and TRBJ2-2, with TRBD2 as a possible D gene (5 bases). The CDR3 consists of 15 residues. The germline V gene has CDR1 LNHDA and CDR2 SQIVND (reference sequence). V was clipped by 2 bases and J by 4 bases, with 11 bases between them. CDR3 protein: CASSIYVGLTGELFF. CDR3 DNA sequence: TGTGCCAGTAGTATATATGTCGGACTCACCGGGGAGCTGTTTTTT. Filled out from reference TRBV19 and TRBJ2-2, the complete variable domain reads DGGITQSPKYLFRKEGQNVTLSCEQNLNHDAMYWYRQDPGQGLRLIYYSQIVNDFQKGDIAEGYSVSREKKESFPLTVTSAQKNPTAFYLCASSIYVGLTGELFFGEGSRLTVL.

This clone was seen only once. This chain joins TRBV7-2 and TRBJ2-7; 8 positions match TRBD2. V gave up 6 bases and J gave up 3 bases; unmatched junction bases: 7. Germline V gene lookup returns CDR1 SGHTA and CDR2 FQGNSA. The CDR3 extends over 14 amino acids. This CDR3 reads CASRPGLGYYEQYF. DNA of the CDR3: TGTGCCAGCAGACCGGGACTAGGATACTACGAGCAGTACTTC.

The chain combines TRBV29-1 with TRBJ1-4, with D perhaps matching TRBD1 (5 bases). The ends were cut back, 3 bases at V and 7 bases at J, with 15 bases in the middle. CDR1 is SQVTM, CDR2 ANQGSEA, per germline. This CDR3 has 14 residues. In DNA, the CDR3 is TGCAGCGTTGAGGAAGGGTCTCAGGGTGAAAAACTGTTTTTT. Protein product: CSVEEGSQGEKLFF.

V is TRBV5-4 and J is TRBJ2-1; TRBD2 might be the D (6 bases). V lost 3 bases and J lost 8, with 9 bases in between. Germline V gene data show CDR1 as SGHNT and CDR2 as YYREEE (reference sequence). The CDR3 totals 12 residues. The CDR3 loop reads CASSWDFHEQFF. In nucleotides, the CDR3 is TGTGCCAGCAGCTGGGACTTCCATGAGCAGTTCTTC.

This rearrangement joins TRBV4-3 to TRBJ2-1; maybe TRBD2 (7 bases). The CDR3 contains 17 residues. Per the germline V gene, CDR1 is LGHNA and CDR2 is YSLEER. Deletions cut 3 bases from V and 6 bases from J, with 21 bases between. DNA of the CDR3: TGCGCCAGCAGCCATATAAGGGGGGGGCAAGGTGGCAATGAGCAGTTCTTC. It codes for CASSHIRGGQGGNEQFF.

The J gene is TRBJ2-7, the V gene TRBV18; no clear D gene. Deletions cut 0 bases from V and 5 bases from J, with 8 bases between. Germline CDR1 reads KGHSH; CDR2 reads LQKENI. There are 13 residues in the CDR3. CDR3 sequence (DNA): TGTGCCAGCTCACCACCGGTGAGCGACGAGCAGTACTTC. The encoded protein is CASSPPVSDEQYF.

This rearrangement joins TRBV6-5 to TRBJ1-2; no definite D call. The germline CDR1 and CDR2 sequences are MNHEY and SVGAGI. The CDR3 length is 13 residues. V shed 5 bases and J shed 4 bases, with 11 bases lying between them. CDR3 nucleotides: TGTGCCAGCAGTCATGGACTGTTCTATGGCTACACCTTC. Translating it yields CASSHGLFYGYTF.

CDR3 residues: CASSQDGGSNYGYTF. CDR3 in DNA: TGTGCCAGCAGCCAAGACGGGGGGAGCAACTATGGCTACACCTTC. The rearrangement uses TRBV4-2 and TRBJ1-2, with a tentative D call TRBD1 (5 bases). Germline V lookup: CDR1 LGHNA, CDR2 YNFKEQ. This CDR3 comprises 15 residues. V was clipped by 0 bases and J by 2 bases, with 10 bases between them.

The chain's CDR3 is CAISEPRATNIQYF. In DNA form, the CDR3 reads TGTGCCATCAGTGAGCCTCGCGCTACCAACATTCAGTACTTC. J is TRBJ2-4 and V is TRBV10-3; the D is unclear. This CDR3 has 14 amino acids. CDR1 is ENHRY and CDR2 is SYGVKD in the germline V gene. Trimming shortened V by 2 bases and J by 7 bases, and 12 bases separated the two germline ends.

The chain has TRBV19 and TRBJ1-1; a weak D match, TRBD1 (6 bases). V was shortened by 7 bases and J by 0 bases, with 12 bases between the two germline ends. CDR3 size: 14 residues. In germline, CDR1 is LNHDA, CDR2 SQIVND (reference sequence). The CDR3 sequence is CASISGALNTEAFF. The DNA of the CDR3 is TGTGCCAGTATTTCAGGGGCTCTGAACACTGAAGCTTTCTTT.

J is TRBJ2-1 and V is TRBV11-2; 11 bases map to TRBD2. Per the germline V gene, CDR1 is SGHAT and CDR2 is FQNNGV. The CDR3 has 15 residues. Trimming removed 5 bases from V and 5 bases from J; junction bases left unmatched: 5. The CDR3 sequence: CASSQRLAGNNEQFF. The CDR3 nucleotides read TGTGCCAGCAGCCAGAGACTAGCGGGAAACAATGAGCAGTTCTTC.

The rearrangement uses TRBV5-6 and TRBJ1-1, with a possible D match to TRBD1 (5 bases). Germline loops: CDR1 SGHDT, CDR2 YYEEEE. V lost 4 bases, J lost 4 bases, and 11 bases lay in between. This CDR3 has 13 residues. This CDR3 reads CASSGGVGTEAFF. The DNA of the CDR3 is TGTGCCAGCAGCGGGGGGGTAGGCACTGAAGCTTTCTTT.

This rearrangement joins TRBV7-9 to TRBJ1-2, with D possibly matching TRBD1 (6 bases). This CDR3 contains 12 residues. CDR1 is SEHNR, CDR2 FQNEAQ, per germline (reference sequence). Trimming removed 7 bases at V and 3 bases at J, with 9 bases between. The CDR3 DNA follows: TGTGCCAGCACAGGGGTGGACTATGGCTACACCTTC. This encodes CASTGVDYGYTF.